This T cell receptor (beta chain) is drawn from a study of blood T cell repertoires in COVID-19. Losses at the gene ends were 4 bases for V and 7 bases for J; bases not matched to a gene: 4. The germline gives CDR1 MGHDK, CDR2 SYGVNS. This CDR3 has 15 amino acids. Clones were read by immunoSEQ multiplex PCR, and TCRdb kept only the in-frame ones, dropping some. The repertoire consists of about 370,000 clones, with 85% to 90% occurring once and the leading ten covering more than 0.8%. Sequences were obtained from PBMCs or T cells enriched from blood (not recorded which). The chain recombines TRBV25-1 with TRBJ1-6, with TRBD1 matching over 10 bases. The TCR was taken from a man younger than 30 who had recovered from COVID-19. CDR3 in amino acids: CASSGGQGRNSPLHF. CDR3 DNA sequence: TGTGCCAGCAGTGGGGGACAGGGGAGGAATTCACCCCTCCACTTT.